This T cell receptor beta chain was profiled in a study of T cells expressing NK-cell markers. Study as a whole: All TCR beta repertoires analysed originated from sorted CD3+CD56+NKG2C+, CD3+CD56+NKG2C- and CD3+CD56-NKG2C+ T cells. Just one sequenced donor of eight was HCMV-seronegative, while seven were seropositive.

TCRdb reanalyzed the 5' RACE reads and collapses them to one entry per CDR3 protein, without DNA. The sample's table shows more than 400,000 distinct CDR3 sequences. Study outcomes and limitations: These same clonotypes (in several donors) also led the CD3+CD56-NKG2C+ fraction.

With regard to this clonotype: Its antigen remains unidentified.

This clonotype was sampled from a woman between 18 and 75 years old in good health. The sample was blood T cells: a sorted CD56 or NKG2C T cell subset, CD4+ or CD8+ T cells, or bulk PBMC T cells (not recorded which).

The CDR3 region is CASSSPVTYEQYF. The V and J genes are TRBV7-2 and TRBJ2-7. This CDR3 comprises 13 residues. Looked up from germline, CDR1 is SGHTA and CDR2 is FQGNSA.